This is a list of T cell receptor beta chains from one sample in a study of early T cells in non-severe SARS-CoV-2 infection. TCRdb reprocessed the 5' RACE reads via MiXCR and lists one record per CDR3 protein. The sample has about 55,000 distinct CDR3 sequences; about 16% are singletons. The starting material was whole blood, obtained at baseline. These receptors originate from an adult who was a healthcare worker with PCR-confirmed SARS-CoV-2 infection or an uninfected control (not recorded which). CDR3s include the opening cysteine and the closing phenylalanine or tryptophan.

cdr3_length,v_call,j_call,cdr3_aa
13,TRBV5-5,TRBJ2-5,CASSLSQEGTQYF
13,TRBV3-1,TRBJ2-2,CASSLTSTGELFF
11,TRBV28,TRBJ2-7,CASSPKYEQYF
12,TRBV7-6,TRBJ2-5,CASSHSSGTQYF
16,TRBV6-1,TRBJ1-1,CASSVPMGQGNTEAFF
14,TRBV7-3,TRBJ2-3,CASSLSSGADTQYF
17,TRBV21-1,TRBJ2-7,CASSKGDRDRRPYEQYF
13,TRBV28,TRBJ2-4,CASSLAGRGIQYF
16,TRBV27,TRBJ2-2,CASSLWTGLNTGELFF
13,TRBV29-1,TRBJ2-7,CSAGLAGGFEQYF
14,TRBV2,TRBJ2-5,CASILPSVQETQYF
14,TRBV12-3/TRBV12-4,TRBJ2-5,CASRNGRILETQYF
14,TRBV18,TRBJ2-7,CASSPTGTSYEQYF
17,TRBV7-9,TRBJ2-3,CASSEYSLPSVTDTQYF
17,TRBV10-3,TRBJ2-2,CAISELPGTGGAGELFF
15,TRBV13,TRBJ2-2,CASSLNRHHTGELFF
14,TRBV6-6,TRBJ1-3,CASSYSGSGNTIYF
15,TRBV5-8,TRBJ2-3,CASSWGQVRTDTQYF
13,TRBV11-2,TRBJ2-7,CASSLEQASEQYF
15,TRBV4-1,TRBJ1-4,CASSQERGGDEKLFF
14,TRBV7-3,TRBJ2-1,CASSPAGAKNEQFF
21,TRBV28,TRBJ2-2,CASSLGFRWLAGFQNTGELFF
14,TRBV12-3/TRBV12-4,TRBJ2-2,CASRDARYTGELFF
13,TRBV19,TRBJ1-5,CASSIRGDQPQHF
15,TRBV5-1,TRBJ2-3,CASSSRPGNTDTQFF
15,TRBV18,TRBJ2-1,CASSSTLDSYNEQFF
15,TRBV2,TRBJ2-5,CASSKTRTRTKTQYF
15,TRBV5-6,TRBJ2-7,CASSFFQFRGSEQYF
12,TRBV7-9,TRBJ1-2,CASSLQGDGYTF
15,TRBV7-2,TRBJ2-1,CASSPQAGGGNEQFF
18,TRBV5-4,TRBJ2-4,CASSFGTGERLAKNIQYF
15,TRBV3-1,TRBJ2-7,CASRPGGALKYEQYF